What follows is one T cell receptor (beta chain) and its context. Its antigen is undetermined. Germline V CDR1 and CDR2: MDHEN, SYDVKM. V trimming: 9 bases; J trimming: 7 bases; junction bases outside the gene matches: 8. The CDR3 has 12 residues. At collection, donors were nominally healthy, but unrecorded immune exposures were probable. The data belong to a study of cytomegalovirus exposure and HLA in healthy donors. Study findings and constraints: TCR beta chains numbering roughly 150 were designated cytomegalovirus-associated. Three chains tied to CMV proved CMV antigen-specific in vitro. Most subjects' HLA-A and HLA-B alleles were reportedly predicted from TCR beta sequences.

PCR involved 60 Vbeta and 13 Jbeta primers. The assay was immunoSEQ multiplex PCR, and TCRdb's table has in-frame clones only and misses some. The table shows some 87,000 clones, with 60% to 80% occurring only once. The receptor's source is a woman in her forties in good health and CMV-seropositive. Sequencing was carried out using PBMCs. The rearrangement links TRBV28 to TRBJ1-1; 7 positions agree with TRBD1. CDR3 DNA: TGTGCCAGGGAGGGACAGACCATTGAAGCTTTCTTT. This codes for CAREGQTIEAFF.